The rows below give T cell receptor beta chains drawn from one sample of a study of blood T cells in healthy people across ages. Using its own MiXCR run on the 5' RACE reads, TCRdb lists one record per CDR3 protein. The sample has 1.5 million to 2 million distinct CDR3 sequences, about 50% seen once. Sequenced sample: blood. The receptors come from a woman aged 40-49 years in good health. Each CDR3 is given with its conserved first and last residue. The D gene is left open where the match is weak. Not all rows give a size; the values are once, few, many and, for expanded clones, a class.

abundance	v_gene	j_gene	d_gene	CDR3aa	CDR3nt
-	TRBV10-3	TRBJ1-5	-	CAISDQGSNQPQHF	TGTGCCATCAGTGACCAGGGGAGCAATCAGCCCCAGCATTTT
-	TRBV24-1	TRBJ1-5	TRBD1	CATSERGQGLHQPQHF	TGTGCCACCAGTGAAAGGGGACAGGGTCTTCATCAGCCCCAGCATTTT
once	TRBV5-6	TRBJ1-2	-	CASSLAQGRVYYTF	TGTGCCAGCAGCTTGGCACAGGGTAGAGTATACTACACCTTC
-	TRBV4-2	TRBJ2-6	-	CTSSQVWQGDSGANVLTF	TGTACCAGCAGCCAAGTTTGGCAGGGAGATAGTGGGGCCAACGTCCTGACTTTC
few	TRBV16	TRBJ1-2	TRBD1	CASSRRQGDGYTF	TGTGCCAGCAGCCGCCGACAGGGCGATGGCTACACCTTC
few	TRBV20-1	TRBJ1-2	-	CSVGSLDGYTF	TGCAGTGTTGGCTCCCTGGATGGCTACACCTTC
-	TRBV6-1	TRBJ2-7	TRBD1	CASSEKQGAGGSEQYF	TGTGCCAGCAGTGAAAAACAGGGGGCAGGGGGGAGCGAGCAGTACTTC
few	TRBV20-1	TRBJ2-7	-	CSALKGVKSYEQYF	TGCAGTGCCCTAAAAGGGGTAAAATCCTACGAGCAGTACTTC
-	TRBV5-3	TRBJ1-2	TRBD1	CARQLFITTGAYGYTF	TGTGCCAGACAACTCTTCATAACGACAGGGGCCTATGGCTACACCTTC
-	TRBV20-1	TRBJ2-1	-	CSATNGVTYNEQFF	TGCAGTGCTACAAACGGGGTAACGTACAATGAGCAGTTCTTC
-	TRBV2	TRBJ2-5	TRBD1	CASRLTGVQETQYF	TGTGCCAGCAGGCTCACAGGGGTCCAAGAGACCCAGTACTTC
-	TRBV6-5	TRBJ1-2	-	CASSYSWGGNYGYTF	TGTGCCAGCAGTTACTCGTGGGGCGGCAACTATGGCTACACCTTC
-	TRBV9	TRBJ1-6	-	CASSDRFESYNSPLHF	TGTGCCAGCAGCGACAGGTTTGAATCCTATAATTCACCCCTCCACTTT
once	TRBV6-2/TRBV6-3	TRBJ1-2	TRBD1	CASRRPGQGNYGYTF	TGTGCCAGCAGGAGACCGGGACAGGGGAACTATGGCTACACCTTC
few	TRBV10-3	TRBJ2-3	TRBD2	CAISGTSGKDTQYF	TGTGCCATCAGTGGGACTAGCGGTAAGGATACGCAGTATTTT
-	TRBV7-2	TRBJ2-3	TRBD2	CASSLSLAGGSDTQYF	TGTGCCAGCAGCTTATCTCTTGCGGGGGGTTCTGATACGCAGTATTTT
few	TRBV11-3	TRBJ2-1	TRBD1	CASSGPRDRVLSSYNEQFF	TGTGCCAGCAGCGGACCAAGGGACAGGGTGTTAAGCTCCTACAATGAGCAGTTCTTC
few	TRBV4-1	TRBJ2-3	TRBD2	CASSPAGGGGTDTQYF	TGCGCCAGCAGCCCTGCTGGCGGCGGGGGTACAGATACGCAGTATTTT
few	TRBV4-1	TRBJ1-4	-	CASSQGDATNEKLFF	TGCGCCAGCAGCCAGGGGGACGCAACTAATGAAAAACTGTTTTTT
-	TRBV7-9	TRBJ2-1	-	CASSTSNDEQFF	TGTGCCAGCAGCACATCCAACGATGAGCAGTTCTTC
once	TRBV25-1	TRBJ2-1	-	CASSEVPGELGLGEQFF	TGTGCCAGCAGTGAGGTCCCAGGCGAACTAGGCCTAGGGGAGCAGTTCTTC
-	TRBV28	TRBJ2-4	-	CASSFIGVANIQYF	TGTGCCAGCAGTTTCATAGGGGTCGCAAACATTCAGTACTTC
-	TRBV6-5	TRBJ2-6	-	CASSYWDSGANVLTF	TGTGCCAGCAGTTACTGGGACTCTGGGGCCAACGTCCTGACTTTC
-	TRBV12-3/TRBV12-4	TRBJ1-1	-	CASSGVNAEAFF	TGTGCCAGTTCAGGGGTTAACGCCGAAGCTTTCTTT
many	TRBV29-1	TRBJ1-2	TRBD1	CSVDRGNYGYTF	TGCAGCGTCGACAGGGGGAACTATGGCTACACCTTC
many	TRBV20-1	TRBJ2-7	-	CSARGASYEQYF	TGCAGTGCTAGGGGAGCGTCCTACGAGCAGTACTTC
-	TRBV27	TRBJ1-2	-	CASSWQGPPANYGYTF	TGTGCCAGCAGTTGGCAAGGGCCTCCCGCCAACTATGGCTACACCTTC
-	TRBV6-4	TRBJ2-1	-	CASRPGPNYNEQFF	TGTGCCAGCAGGCCGGGACCGAACTACAATGAGCAGTTCTTC
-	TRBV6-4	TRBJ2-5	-	CASSDKGLADEQYF	TGTGCCAGCAGTGACAAGGGACTCGCCGATGAGCAGTACTTC
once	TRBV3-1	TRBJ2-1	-	CVSSRTTRTNEQFF	TGTGTCAGCAGCCGCACGACTCGAACCAATGAGCAGTTCTTC
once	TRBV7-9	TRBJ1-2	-	CASSSPLYRESGYTF	TGTGCCAGCAGCTCGCCTCTCTACAGGGAAAGTGGCTACACCTTC
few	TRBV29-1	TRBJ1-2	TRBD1	CSVERGQGAGYTF	TGCAGCGTTGAACGCGGACAGGGGGCTGGCTACACCTTC
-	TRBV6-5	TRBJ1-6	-	CASRYREQMKSPLHF	TGTGCCAGCAGATATAGGGAACAGATGAAATCACCCCTCCACTTT
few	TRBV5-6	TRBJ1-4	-	CASSLMAGGGEKLFF	TGTGCCAGCAGCTTGATGGCAGGCGGCGGTGAAAAACTGTTTTTT
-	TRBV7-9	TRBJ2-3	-	CASVDRHLADTQYF	TGTGCCAGCGTGGACCGACATCTCGCAGATACGCAGTATTTT
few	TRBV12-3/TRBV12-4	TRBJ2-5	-	CASSPGFRETQYF	TGTGCCAGCAGTCCAGGGTTTCGAGAGACCCAGTACTTC
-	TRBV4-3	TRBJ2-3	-	CASSQESTQYF	TGCGCCAGCAGCCAAGAATCTACGCAGTATTTT
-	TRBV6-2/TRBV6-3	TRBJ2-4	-	CASSHPRELDIQYF	TGTGCCAGCAGTCATCCCAGGGAATTGGACATTCAGTACTTC